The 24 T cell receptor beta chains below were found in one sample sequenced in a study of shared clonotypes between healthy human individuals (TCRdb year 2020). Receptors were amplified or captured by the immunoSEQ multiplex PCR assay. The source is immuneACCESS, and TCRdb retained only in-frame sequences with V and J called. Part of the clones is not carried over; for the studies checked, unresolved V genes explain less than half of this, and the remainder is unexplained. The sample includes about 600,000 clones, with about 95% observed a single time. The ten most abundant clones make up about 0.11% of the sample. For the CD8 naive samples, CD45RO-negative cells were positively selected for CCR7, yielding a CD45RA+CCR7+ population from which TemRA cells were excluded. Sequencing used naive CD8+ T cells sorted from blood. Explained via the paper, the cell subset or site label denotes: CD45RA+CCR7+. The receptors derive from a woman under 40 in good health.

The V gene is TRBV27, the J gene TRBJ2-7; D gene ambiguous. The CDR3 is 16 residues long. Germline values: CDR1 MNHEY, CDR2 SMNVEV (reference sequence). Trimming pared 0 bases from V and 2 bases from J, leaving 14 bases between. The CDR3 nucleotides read TGTGCCAGCAGTTTATCACCGGGCACTGTAACCTACGAGCAGTACTTC. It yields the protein CASSLSPGTVTYEQYF.

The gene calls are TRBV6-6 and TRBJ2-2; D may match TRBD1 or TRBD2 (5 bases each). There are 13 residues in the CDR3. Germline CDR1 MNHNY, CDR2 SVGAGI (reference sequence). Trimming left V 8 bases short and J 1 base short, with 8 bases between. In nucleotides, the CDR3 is TGTGCCAGCGGGGACCGGAACACCGGGGAGCTGTTTTTT. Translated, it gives CASGDRNTGELFF.

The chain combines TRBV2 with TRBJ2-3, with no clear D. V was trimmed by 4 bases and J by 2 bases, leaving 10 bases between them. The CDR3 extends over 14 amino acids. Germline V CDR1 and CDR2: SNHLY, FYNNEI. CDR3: CASSGLDITDTQYF. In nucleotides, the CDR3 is TGTGCCAGCAGTGGCCTAGATATCACAGATACGCAGTATTTT.

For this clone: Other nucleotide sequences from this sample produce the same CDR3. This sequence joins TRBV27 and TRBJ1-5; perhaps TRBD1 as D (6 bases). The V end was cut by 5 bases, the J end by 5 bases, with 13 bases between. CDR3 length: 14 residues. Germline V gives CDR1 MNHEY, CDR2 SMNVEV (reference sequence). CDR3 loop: CASSLRTADQPQHF. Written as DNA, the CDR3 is TGTGCCAGCAGTCTAAGGACAGCCGATCAGCCCCAGCATTTT.

In DNA, the CDR3 is TGTGCCAGCAGTGAAGAGGCTTGGAGGGATCAGCCCCAGCATTTT. Translating gives CASSEEAWRDQPQHF. V is TRBV6-1 and J is TRBJ1-5, with D uncertain. Germline V CDR1 and CDR2: MNHNS, SASEGT. The CDR3 spans 15 residues. V was cut by 1 base and J by 5 bases, with 12 bases left in between.

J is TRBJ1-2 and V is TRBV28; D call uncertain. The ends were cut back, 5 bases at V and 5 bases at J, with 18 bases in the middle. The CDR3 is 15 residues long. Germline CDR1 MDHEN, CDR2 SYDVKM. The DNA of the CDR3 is TGTGCCAGCAGTGACGCGGGCCCCCAATGGTATGGCTACACCTTC. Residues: CASSDAGPQWYGYTF.

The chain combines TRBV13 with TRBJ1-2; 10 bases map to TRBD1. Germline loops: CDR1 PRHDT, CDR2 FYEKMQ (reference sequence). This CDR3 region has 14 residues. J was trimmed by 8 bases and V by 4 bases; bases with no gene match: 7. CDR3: CASSSRDRGRGYTF. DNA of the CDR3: TGTGCCAGCAGCTCCCGGGACAGGGGCCGAGGCTACACCTTC.

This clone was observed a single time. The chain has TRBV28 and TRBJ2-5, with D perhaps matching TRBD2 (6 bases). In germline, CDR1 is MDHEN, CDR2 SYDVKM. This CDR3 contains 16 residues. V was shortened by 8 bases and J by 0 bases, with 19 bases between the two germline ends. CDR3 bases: TGTGCCAGCGGAGAACGGGGCAGGAGGGACCAAGAGACCCAGTACTTC. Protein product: CASGERGRRDQETQYF.

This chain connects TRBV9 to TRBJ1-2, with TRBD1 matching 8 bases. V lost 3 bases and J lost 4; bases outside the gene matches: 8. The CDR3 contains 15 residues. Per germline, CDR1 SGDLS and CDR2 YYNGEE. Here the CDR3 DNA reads TGTGCCAGCAGCGGGCCTCAGGGGGCAGGCTATGGCTACACCTTC. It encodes CASSGPQGAGYGYTF.

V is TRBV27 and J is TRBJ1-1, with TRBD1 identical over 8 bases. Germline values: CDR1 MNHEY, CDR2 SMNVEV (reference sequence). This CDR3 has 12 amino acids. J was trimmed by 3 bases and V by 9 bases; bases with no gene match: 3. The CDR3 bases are TGTGCCAGTTGGACAGGGTACACTGAAGCTTTCTTT. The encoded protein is CASWTGYTEAFF.

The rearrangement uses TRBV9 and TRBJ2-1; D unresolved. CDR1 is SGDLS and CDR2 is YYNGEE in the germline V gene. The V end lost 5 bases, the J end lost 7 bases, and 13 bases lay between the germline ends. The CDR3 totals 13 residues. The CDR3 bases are TGTGCCAGCAGTGAATTAGGGAATAATGAGCAGTTCTTC. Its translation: CASSELGNNEQFF.

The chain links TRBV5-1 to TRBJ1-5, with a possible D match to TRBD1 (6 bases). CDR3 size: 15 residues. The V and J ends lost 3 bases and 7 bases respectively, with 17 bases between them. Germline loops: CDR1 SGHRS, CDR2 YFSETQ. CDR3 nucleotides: TGCGCCAGCAGCTGGGCCAGGGGAAGGCGGCAGCCCCAGCATTTT. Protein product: CASSWARGRRQPQHF. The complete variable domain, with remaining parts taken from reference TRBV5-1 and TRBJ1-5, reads KAGVTQTPRYLIKTRGQQVTLSCSPISGHRSVSWYQQTPGQGLQFLFEYFSETQRNKGNFPGRFSGRQFSNSRSEMNVSTLELGDSALYLCASSWARGRRQPQHFGDGTRLSIL.

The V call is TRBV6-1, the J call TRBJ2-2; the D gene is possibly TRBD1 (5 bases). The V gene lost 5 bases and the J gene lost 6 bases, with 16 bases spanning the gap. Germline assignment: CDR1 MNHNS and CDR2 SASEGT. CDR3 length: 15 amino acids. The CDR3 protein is CASSPIGVSPGELFF. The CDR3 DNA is TGTGCCAGCAGTCCTATAGGGGTTTCCCCCGGGGAGCTGTTTTTT.

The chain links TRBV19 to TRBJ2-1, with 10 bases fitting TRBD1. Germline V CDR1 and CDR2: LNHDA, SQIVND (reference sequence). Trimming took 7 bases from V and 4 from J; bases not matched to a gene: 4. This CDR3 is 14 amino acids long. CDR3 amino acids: CASKGDRGYNEQFF. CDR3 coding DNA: TGTGCCAGTAAGGGGGACAGGGGTTACAATGAGCAGTTCTTC.

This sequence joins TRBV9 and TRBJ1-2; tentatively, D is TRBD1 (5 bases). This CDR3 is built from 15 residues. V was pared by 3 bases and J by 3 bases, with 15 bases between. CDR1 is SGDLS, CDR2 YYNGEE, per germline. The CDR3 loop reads CASSAQGPTHYGYTF. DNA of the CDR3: TGTGCCAGCAGCGCCCAGGGACCAACTCACTATGGCTACACCTTC.

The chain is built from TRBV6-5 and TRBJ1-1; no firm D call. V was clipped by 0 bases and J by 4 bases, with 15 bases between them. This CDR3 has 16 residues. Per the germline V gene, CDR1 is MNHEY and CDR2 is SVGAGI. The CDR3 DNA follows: TGTGCCAGCAGTTACTCTACACCAGAATGGGGCACTGAAGCTTTCTTT. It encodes CASSYSTPEWGTEAFF.

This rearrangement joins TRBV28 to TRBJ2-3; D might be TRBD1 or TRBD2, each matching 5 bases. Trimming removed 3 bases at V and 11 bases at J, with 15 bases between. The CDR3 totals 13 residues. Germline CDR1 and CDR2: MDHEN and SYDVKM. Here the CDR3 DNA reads TGTGCCAGCAGTTTGGCCAGGGTGGGGGAGCAGTATTTT. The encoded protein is CASSLARVGEQYF.

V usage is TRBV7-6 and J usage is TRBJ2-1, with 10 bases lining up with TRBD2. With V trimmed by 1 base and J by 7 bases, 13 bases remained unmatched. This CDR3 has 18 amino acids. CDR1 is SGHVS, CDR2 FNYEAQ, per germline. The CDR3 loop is CASSLGSWASGSRNEQFF. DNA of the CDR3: TGTGCCAGCAGCTTAGGATCTTGGGCTAGCGGGAGTAGAAATGAGCAGTTCTTC.

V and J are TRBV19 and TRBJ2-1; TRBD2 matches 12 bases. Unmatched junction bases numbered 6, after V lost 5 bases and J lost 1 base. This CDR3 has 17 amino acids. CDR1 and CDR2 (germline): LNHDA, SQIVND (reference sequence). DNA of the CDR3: TGTGCCAGTAGTCCATGGACTAGCGGGGCATCCTACAATGAGCAGTTCTTC. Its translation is CASSPWTSGASYNEQFF.

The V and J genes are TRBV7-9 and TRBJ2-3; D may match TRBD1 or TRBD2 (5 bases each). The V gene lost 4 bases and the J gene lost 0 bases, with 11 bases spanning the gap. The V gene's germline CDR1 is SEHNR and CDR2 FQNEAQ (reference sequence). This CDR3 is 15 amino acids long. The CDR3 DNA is TGTGCCAGCAGCTCGGGACGCACTAGCACAGATACGCAGTATTTT. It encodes CASSSGRTSTDTQYF.

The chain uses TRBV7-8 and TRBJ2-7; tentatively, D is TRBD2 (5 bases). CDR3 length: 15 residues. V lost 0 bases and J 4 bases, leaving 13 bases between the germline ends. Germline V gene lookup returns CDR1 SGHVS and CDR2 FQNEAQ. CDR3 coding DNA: TGTGCCAGCAGCTTAGCGGGAGAGGGAATGTACGAGCAGTACTTC. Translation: CASSLAGEGMYEQYF. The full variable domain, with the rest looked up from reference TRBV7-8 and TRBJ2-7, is GAGVSQSPRYKVAKRGQDVALRCDPISGHVSLFWYQQALGQGPEFLTYFQNEAQLDKSGLPSDRFFAERPEGSVSTLKIQRTQQEDSAVYLCASSLAGEGMYEQYFGPGTRLTVT.

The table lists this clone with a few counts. The CDR3 sequence: CASSQKTRGETEAFF. The DNA for the CDR3 is TGCGCCAGCAGCCAAAAGACCAGGGGAGAGACTGAAGCTTTCTTT. This chain connects TRBV4-1 to TRBJ1-1; D perhaps matches TRBD1 (6 bases). V was cut by 2 bases and J by 5 bases, with 15 bases left in between. The germline gives CDR1 MGHRA, CDR2 YSYEKL. This CDR3 is built from 15 residues.

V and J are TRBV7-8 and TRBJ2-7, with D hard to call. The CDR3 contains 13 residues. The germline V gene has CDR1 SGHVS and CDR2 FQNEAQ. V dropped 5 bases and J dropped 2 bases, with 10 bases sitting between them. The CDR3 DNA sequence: TGTGCCAGCAGCCCCCAGAACACCTACGAGCAGTACTTC. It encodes CASSPQNTYEQYF.

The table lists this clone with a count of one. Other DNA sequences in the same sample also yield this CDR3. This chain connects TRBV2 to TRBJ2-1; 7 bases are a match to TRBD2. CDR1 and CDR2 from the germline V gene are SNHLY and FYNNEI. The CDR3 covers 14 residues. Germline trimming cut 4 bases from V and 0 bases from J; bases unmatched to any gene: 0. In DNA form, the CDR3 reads TGTGCCAGCAGTGGCGGGAGCTCCTACAATGAGCAGTTCTTC. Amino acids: CASSGGSSYNEQFF.